This entry lists 4 T cell receptor beta chains sequenced from one sample in a study of preoperative IRX-2 immunotherapy in early breast cancer. The sample's treatment: preoperative locoregional IRX-2 cytokine immunotherapy. The data were produced by immunoSEQ multiplex PCR, yet TCRdb's version contains in-frame clones alone and is incomplete. This table holds tens of thousands of clones, roughly 95% found once. Specimen collection occurred from a patient treated with IRX-2 immunotherapy. These receptors originate from a human donor with breast cancer.

The gene calls are TRBV6-5 and TRBJ2-2; no firm D call. V lost 2 bases, J lost 6 bases, and 4 bases lay in between. The CDR3 is 12 amino acids. Germline V gene sequence: CDR1 MNHEY, CDR2 SVGAGI. The chain's CDR3 is CASSYRSGELFF. DNA of the CDR3: TGTGCCAGCAGTTACAGGTCCGGGGAGCTGTTTTTT.

The V gene is TRBV11-2, the J gene TRBJ2-2; D could derive from TRBD1 or TRBD2 (5 bases each). The CDR3 sequence is 17 residues long. V lost 5 bases and J 2 bases, leaving 18 bases between the germline ends. Per the germline V gene, CDR1 is SGHAT and CDR2 is FQNNGV. The CDR3 sequence is CASSPRGASKNTGELFF. CDR3 DNA: TGTGCCAGCAGCCCCCGAGGGGCTAGCAAAAACACCGGGGAGCTGTTTTTT.

This chain joins TRBV30 and TRBJ2-3; tentatively, D is TRBD2 (6 bases). Germline V gives CDR1 GTSNPN, CDR2 SVGIG (reference sequence). The length of the CDR3 is 15 residues. V shed 1 base and J shed 0 bases, with 11 bases lying between them. CDR3 sequence reads: CAWSGWLASTDTQYF. CDR3 DNA: TGTGCCTGGAGTGGCTGGCTAGCGAGCACAGATACGCAGTATTTT. Filled out from reference TRBV30 and TRBJ2-3, the complete variable domain reads SQTIHQWPATLVQPVGSPLSLECTVEGTSNPNLYWYRQAAGRGLQLLFYSVGIGQISSEVPQNLSASRPQDRQFILSSKKLLLSDSGFYLCAWSGWLASTDTQYFGPGTRLTVL.

The chain links TRBV28 to TRBJ2-2; D is tentatively TRBD1 or TRBD2 (6 bases each). Germline V gene sequence: CDR1 MDHEN, CDR2 SYDVKM. This CDR3 spans 15 amino acids. The V and J ends lost 3 bases and 9 bases respectively, with 17 bases between them. The CDR3 region is CASSFRGDRVRELFF. The CDR3 coding sequence is TGTGCCAGCAGTTTTAGGGGGGACCGCGTCAGGGAGCTGTTTTTT. Together with reference TRBV28 and TRBJ2-2, the CDR3 gives the full variable domain: DVKVTQSSRYLVKRTGEKVFLECVQDMDHENMFWYRQDPGLGLRLIYFSYDVKMKEKGDIPEGYSVSREKKERFSLILESASTNQTSMYLCASSFRGDRVRELFFGEGSRLTVL.